The next 20 T cell receptor beta chains were all read from a single sample in a study of cytomegalovirus exposure and HLA in healthy donors. With 60 Vbeta and 13 Jbeta primers, the PCR was carried out. Clones were sequenced by immunoSEQ multiplex PCR, and TCRdb holds only the in-frame ones, with some missing. This table holds 100,000 or so clones, approximately 81% found once. The sequencing input was PBMCs. The source is a female donor in good health and CMV-seropositive.

The chain joins TRBV9 to TRBJ2-1; D is undetermined. Trimming took off 1 base at V and 8 bases at J, with 10 bases between the two ends. CDR1 and CDR2 (germline): SGDLS, YYNGEE. The CDR3 covers 13 residues. The CDR3 region has the DNA TGTGCCAGCAGCGTAAGCCTCGCCGATGAGCAGTTCTTC. Protein sequence: CASSVSLADEQFF.

This clone was counted once. This chain links TRBV2 with TRBJ2-7; D possibly corresponds to TRBD2 (5 bases). The CDR3 contains 11 residues. The V gene's germline CDR1 is SNHLY and CDR2 FYNNEI. Trimming cost V 6 bases and J 7 bases, with 10 bases left between them. The CDR3 sequence is CASSTRAEQYF. In DNA form, the CDR3 reads TGTGCCAGCAGCACTAGGGCTGAGCAGTACTTC.

The V gene is TRBV7-8, the J gene TRBJ2-1; TRBD1 is a possible D gene (5 bases). The V end lost 3 bases, the J end lost 5 bases, and 17 bases lay between the germline ends. Germline V gene lookup returns CDR1 SGHVS and CDR2 FQNEAQ. This CDR3 has 16 residues. The CDR3 DNA is TGTGCCAGCAGCTTTAGTTTAACAGGCCGCAACAATGAGCAGTTCTTC. Translating it yields CASSFSLTGRNNEQFF.

This sequence joins TRBV6-5 and TRBJ1-3, with D possibly TRBD1 on 6 matching bases. This CDR3 region has 15 residues. Germline lookup yields CDR1 MNHEY and CDR2 SVGAGI. The germline V and J ends were trimmed by 5 bases and 0 bases, with 11 bases remaining between them. The CDR3 nucleotides read TGTGCCAGCAGTACTACAGGGAGCTCTGGAAACACCATATATTTT. Its protein product is CASSTTGSSGNTIYF.

Concerning this clone: Germline and junction disagree at one end, which may indicate a read error. CDR3 bases: TGTGCCTGGAGTGCACCTGGGGGGGCCAACGGCCTGACTTTC. Translation gives CAWSAPGGANGLTF. J is TRBJ2-6 and V is TRBV30; TRBD2 is a possible D gene (7 bases). From germline, CDR1 is GTSNPN and CDR2 SVGIG (reference sequence). The CDR3 runs 14 residues.

The sample holds a few counts of this clone. This chain joins TRBV19 and TRBJ2-1, with 7 bases matching TRBD1. Trimming cost V 3 bases and J 0 bases; bases outside gene matches: 2. The CDR3 totals 15 residues. From germline, CDR1 is LNHDA and CDR2 SQIVND (reference sequence). The CDR3 loop reads CASSIGQVSYNEQFF. In DNA, the CDR3 is TGTGCCAGTAGTATCGGACAGGTCTCCTACAATGAGCAGTTCTTC.

The chain employs TRBV4-3 and TRBJ1-5; 8 bases align to TRBD1. Germline V gives CDR1 LGHNA, CDR2 YSLEER. The CDR3 length is 17 residues. The V segment lost 1 base and the J segment 3 bases; nucleotides outside the gene matches: 8. The CDR3, as DNA: TGCGCCAGCAGCCAAGGGAGGACAGGGCTCGACAATCAGCCCCAGCATTTT. Translating it yields CASSQGRTGLDNQPQHF.

V is TRBV27 and J is TRBJ2-2; no reliable D call. This CDR3 has 14 residues. V was clipped by 6 bases and J by 3 bases, with 11 bases between them. Germline V gene lookup returns CDR1 MNHEY and CDR2 SMNVEV (reference sequence). CDR3 amino acids: CASRQQIYTGELFF. The CDR3 DNA reads TGTGCCAGCAGACAACAGATATACACCGGGGAGCTGTTTTTT.

CDR3 amino acids: CASSSDRGFSYNEQFF. For the CDR3, the DNA is TGTGCCAGCAGCTCGGACAGGGGTTTCTCCTACAATGAGCAGTTCTTC. J is TRBJ2-1 and V is TRBV7-2, with 9 bases that match TRBD1. The CDR3 contains 16 residues. Germline values: CDR1 SGHTA, CDR2 FQGNSA. Trimming removed 4 bases from V and 0 bases from J; junction bases left unmatched: 4.

This chain connects TRBV9 to TRBJ1-2; 9 nucleotides match TRBD1. The CDR3 extends over 15 amino acids. Germline values: CDR1 SGDLS, CDR2 YYNGEE. Unmatched junction bases numbered 5, after V lost 1 base and J lost 4 bases. This chain's CDR3 is CASSVKQGAIYGYTF. DNA of the CDR3: TGTGCCAGCAGCGTAAAACAGGGGGCCATCTATGGCTACACCTTC.

The rearrangement links TRBV5-5 to TRBJ1-5; TRBD1 agrees at 9 bases. Trimming removed 1 base from V and 5 bases from J; junction bases left unmatched: 7. CDR1 SGHKS and CDR2 YYEKEE come from the germline V gene (reference sequence). The CDR3 runs 16 residues. Written as DNA, the CDR3 is TGTGCCAGCAGCTTGTTTCTAACAGGGGGCGATCAGCCCCAGCATTTT. Translation gives CASSLFLTGGDQPQHF.

A few counts support this clone. This rearrangement joins TRBV12-5 to TRBJ2-1, with a possible D match to TRBD1 (5 bases). V was cut by 3 bases and J by 12 bases, with 9 bases left in between. CDR3 length: 11 amino acids. The germline V gene encodes CDR1 LGHNT and CDR2 FRNRAP. CDR3 nucleotides: TGTGCTAGTGGTTTACATAGGGGGCAGTTCTTC. Translated: CASGLHRGQFF.

CDR3 sequence reads: CASSSAGQSYEQYF. In DNA form, the CDR3 reads TGTGCCAGCAGCTCCGCGGGACAGTCCTACGAGCAGTACTTC. This chain joins TRBV13 and TRBJ2-7; a possible D gene is TRBD1 (7 bases). The CDR3 runs to 14 residues. CDR1 is PRHDT, CDR2 FYEKMQ, per germline (reference sequence). Trimming stripped 4 bases from V and 1 base from J, with 11 bases between.

V gene TRBV7-2 combines with J gene TRBJ1-1, with D maybe TRBD1 (5 bases). The CDR3 is 15 residues long. Germline V gives CDR1 SGHTA, CDR2 FQGNSA. The V end lost 5 bases, the J end lost 0 bases, and 13 bases lay between the germline ends. The DNA of the CDR3 is TGTGCCAGCAGCCCCAGAAAGGGGCTGAACACTGAAGCTTTCTTT. It yields the protein CASSPRKGLNTEAFF.

This clone was seen just once. This chain uses TRBV2 with TRBJ1-3; D is unclear. From germline, CDR1 is SNHLY and CDR2 FYNNEI. The V end was cut by 5 bases, the J end by 0 bases, with 8 bases between. There are 14 residues in the CDR3. The CDR3 loop reads CASSPGSSGNTIYF. The CDR3 DNA is TGTGCCAGCAGTCCGGGGAGCTCTGGAAACACCATATATTTT.

The rearrangement links TRBV7-9 to TRBJ1-5, with 9 bases lining up with TRBD1. The CDR3 spans 18 residues. Germline CDR1 and CDR2: SEHNR and FQNEAQ (reference sequence). V trimming: 1 base; J trimming: 7 bases; junction bases outside the gene matches: 14. In nucleotides, the CDR3 is TGTGCCAGCAGCTTAGACGGTAGTTTTGGGACAGGGCTCCAGCCCCAGCATTTT. Translating gives CASSLDGSFGTGLQPQHF.

The V gene is TRBV5-6, the J gene TRBJ1-1; maybe TRBD1 (5 bases). V was clipped by 4 bases and J by 5 bases, with 18 bases between them. Germline loops: CDR1 SGHDT, CDR2 YYEEEE. This CDR3 contains 15 residues. DNA of the CDR3: TGTGCCAGCAGCCACCGTCGGGGGATGCGGACTGAAGCTTTCTTT. Translation: CASSHRRGMRTEAFF.

The gene calls are TRBV10-3 and TRBJ1-1; TRBD1 agrees at 7 bases. Losses at the gene ends were 8 bases for V and 1 base for J; bases not matched to a gene: 4. The CDR3 spans 13 residues. CDR1 and CDR2 (germline): ENHRY, SYGVKD. The CDR3 here is CAISQGENTEAFF. DNA of the CDR3: TGTGCCATCTCGCAGGGGGAGAACACTGAAGCTTTCTTT.

The chain combines TRBV11-2 with TRBJ2-5, with 11 nucleotides matching TRBD2. Germline V gene lookup returns CDR1 SGHAT and CDR2 FQNNGV. The CDR3 contains 16 residues. V lost 1 base, J lost 5 bases, and 6 bases stayed unmatched. Here the CDR3 reads CASSLGGLAEGETQYF. In nucleotides, the CDR3 is TGTGCCAGCAGCTTAGGGGGACTAGCGGAGGGGGAGACCCAGTACTTC.

The chain uses TRBV6-1 and TRBJ1-1; D is possibly TRBD1 (5 bases). This CDR3 is 13 amino acids long. Germline-derived CDR1 and CDR2 are MNHNS and SASEGT. V lost 5 bases, J lost 3 bases, and 10 bases lay in between. CDR3 coding DNA: TGTGCCAGCAGTTTTAGACAGCACACTGAAGCTTTCTTT. It is translated as CASSFRQHTEAFF.